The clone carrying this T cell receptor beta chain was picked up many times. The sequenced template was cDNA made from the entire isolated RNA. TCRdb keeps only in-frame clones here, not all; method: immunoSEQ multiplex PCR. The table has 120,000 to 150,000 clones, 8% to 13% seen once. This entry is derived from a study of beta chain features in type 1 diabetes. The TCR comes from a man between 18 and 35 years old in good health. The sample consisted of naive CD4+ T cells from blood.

The CDR3 loop is CASSRMGIAAGELFF. The CDR3 region has the DNA TGTGCCAGCAGCCGAATGGGAATAGCGGCCGGGGAGCTGTTTTTT. The chain has TRBV9 and TRBJ2-2; D is perhaps TRBD2 (6 bases). Between the trimmed V and J ends, which lost 4 bases and 6 bases, there was a span of 16 bases. Germline CDR1 and CDR2: SGDLS and YYNGEE. The CDR3 runs 15 residues.